The 24 T cell receptor beta chains listed next were all sequenced from one sample in a study of control samples from healthy donors and cancer patients. Sequenced by immunoSEQ multiplex PCR; TCRdb stores in-frame clones only, minus some. The sample has about 95,000 clones, about 82% seen once. The specimen sequenced was blood. The origin of the receptors is a man under 40 in good health.

The rearrangement links TRBV3-1 (or the pseudogene TRBV3-2) to TRBJ1-3; D is ambiguous. V was shortened by 0 bases and J by 3 bases, with 12 bases between the two germline ends. The CDR3 loop spans 16 amino acids. Germline assignment: CDR1 LGHDT and CDR2 YNNKEL (reference sequence). The CDR3 region is CASSQDPGNFGNTIYF. DNA for the CDR3: TGTGCCAGCAGCCAAGATCCGGGGAATTTTGGAAACACCATATATTTT.

This sequence joins TRBV5-1 and TRBJ2-7; D gene uncertain. This CDR3 contains 11 residues. Trimming cost V 2 bases and J 4 bases, with 4 bases left between them. Germline V gene data show CDR1 as SGHRS and CDR2 as YFSETQ. CDR3 sequence (DNA): TGCGCCAGCAGCTTAGAATACGAGCAGTACTTC. Translated: CASSLEYEQYF.

This chain uses TRBV28 with TRBJ2-1, with D perhaps TRBD2 (5 bases). CDR1 and CDR2 from the germline V gene are MDHEN and SYDVKM. The CDR3 runs 14 residues. Trimming stripped 7 bases from V and 0 bases from J, with 10 bases between. The CDR3 region has the DNA TGTGCCAGCATGGAGGTAAGCTCCTACAATGAGCAGTTCTTC. Amino acids: CASMEVSSYNEQFF.

This chain uses TRBV7-2 with TRBJ2-1; D unresolved. This CDR3 region has 17 residues. V was trimmed by 5 bases and J by 8 bases, leaving 25 bases between them. Looked up from germline, CDR1 is SGHTA and CDR2 is FQGNSA. The CDR3 nucleotides read TGTGCCAGCAGCCCAGATGGGTCCCCTCAGAGGCTCGATGAGCAGTTCTTC. Its translation is CASSPDGSPQRLDEQFF.

The rearrangement joins TRBV27 to TRBJ1-5, with D possibly matching TRBD1 (5 bases). In germline, CDR1 is MNHEY, CDR2 SMNVEV (reference sequence). V was cut by 6 bases and J by 1 base, with 13 bases left in between. This CDR3 has 15 residues. This chain's CDR3 is CASSPWAGSNQPQHF. The CDR3 coding sequence is TGTGCCAGCAGCCCTTGGGCAGGGAGCAATCAGCCCCAGCATTTT.

The rearrangement uses TRBV7-2 and TRBJ1-1; D gene uncertain. This CDR3 comprises 10 residues. Germline CDR1 is SGHTA and CDR2 is FQGNSA. With 8 bases removed from V and 2 bases from J, the gap between germline ends came to 3 bases. The CDR3, as DNA: TGTGCCAGCGGAAACACTGAAGCTTTCTTT. It is translated as CASGNTEAFF. Complete variable domain (other parts from reference TRBV7-2 and TRBJ1-1): GAGVSQSPSNKVTEKGKDVELRCDPISGHTALYWYRQSLGQGLEFLIYFQGNSAPDKSGLPSDRFSAERTGGSVSTLTIQRTQQEDSAVYLCASGNTEAFFGQGTRLTVV.

The chain has TRBV4-2 and TRBJ2-5; perhaps TRBD2 as D (6 bases). Germline CDR1 and CDR2: LGHNA and YNFKEQ. Trimming cost V 0 bases and J 2 bases, with 16 bases left between them. CDR3 size: 17 residues. Here the CDR3 DNA reads TGTGCCAGCAGCCAAGAAGGTTTAATGACTAGTCAAGAGACCCAGTACTTC. Translated: CASSQEGLMTSQETQYF.

In its sample, this clone was seen once. The chain joins TRBV3-1 (or the pseudogene TRBV3-2) to TRBJ1-1; 7 nucleotides line up with TRBD1. Looked up from germline, CDR1 is LGHDT and CDR2 is YNNKEL (reference sequence). With V trimmed by 7 bases and J by 3 bases, 5 bases remained unmatched. The CDR3 has 13 amino acids. As DNA, the CDR3 is TGTGCCAGCACCCGGACAGGATACACTGAAGCTTTCTTT. This codes for CASTRTGYTEAFF.

The V call is TRBV9, the J call TRBJ2-5; 7 nucleotides line up with TRBD2. Trimming removed 0 bases from V and 4 bases from J; junction bases left unmatched: 0. Germline-derived CDR1 and CDR2 are SGDLS and YYNGEE. The length of the CDR3 is 13 residues. The CDR3 DNA reads as TGTGCCAGCAGCGTAGCGGGGGGAGAGACCCAGTACTTC. Its protein is CASSVAGGETQYF.

The J gene is TRBJ2-3, the V gene TRBV7-8; the match to TRBD2 covers 7 bases. Germline trimming cut 0 bases from V and 3 bases from J; bases unmatched to any gene: 6. CDR1 is SGHVS, CDR2 FQNEAQ, per germline. The CDR3 consists of 16 residues. CDR3 residues: CASSLATGGKTDTQYF. The CDR3 DNA reads TGTGCCAGCAGCTTAGCCACGGGGGGAAAAACAGATACGCAGTATTTT. The full variable domain, rest sourced from reference TRBV7-8 and TRBJ2-3, is GAGVSQSPRYKVAKRGQDVALRCDPISGHVSLFWYQQALGQGPEFLTYFQNEAQLDKSGLPSDRFFAERPEGSVSTLKIQRTQQEDSAVYLCASSLATGGKTDTQYFGPGTRLTVL.

This chain connects TRBV5-1 to TRBJ1-1, with D possibly matching TRBD1 (5 bases). Germline CDR1 is SGHRS and CDR2 is YFSETQ. The V gene lost 2 bases and the J gene lost 6 bases, with 8 bases spanning the gap. The CDR3 sequence is 12 residues long. The CDR3 nucleotides are TGCGCCAGCAGCTTTGGGGGGTCTGAAGCTTTCTTT. Protein sequence: CASSFGGSEAFF.

V gene TRBV5-1 combines with J gene TRBJ2-7; no reliable D call. The CDR3 is made up of 13 amino acids. The germline CDR1 and CDR2 sequences are SGHRS and YFSETQ. V shed 4 bases and J shed 3 bases, with 11 bases lying between them. In DNA, the CDR3 is TGCGCCAGCAGCGATAACTGGGGCTACGAGCAGTACTTC. Translated: CASSDNWGYEQYF.

The gene calls are TRBV7-8 and TRBJ2-7, with D perhaps TRBD1 or TRBD2 (5 bases each). This CDR3 has 14 amino acids. The germline V gene has CDR1 SGHVS and CDR2 FQNEAQ. V was pared by 5 bases and J by 1 base, with 12 bases between. This CDR3 reads CASSRYGGSYEQYF. The CDR3 coding sequence is TGTGCCAGCAGCCGCTATGGGGGATCCTACGAGCAGTACTTC.

The CDR3 loop reads CASSPSPSPNEQFF. The CDR3 DNA reads as TGTGCCAGCAGCCCCTCCCCATCTCCCAATGAGCAGTTCTTC. The genes are TRBV7-9 and TRBJ2-1; D unresolved. The CDR3 is 14 amino acids. With 5 bases removed from V and 6 bases from J, the gap between germline ends came to 14 bases. Germline V gene data show CDR1 as SEHNR and CDR2 as FQNEAQ (reference sequence).

The chain has TRBV6-6 and TRBJ2-3; either TRBD1 or TRBD2 may fit D (6 bases each). Trimming left V 5 bases short and J 4 bases short, with 19 bases between. Germline-derived CDR1 and CDR2 are MNHNY and SVGAGI (reference sequence). CDR3 size: 16 residues. In nucleotides, the CDR3 is TGTGCCAGCAGTCCGGGCCGCGAAGGGGGGCCAGATACGCAGTATTTT. It is translated as CASSPGREGGPDTQYF.

The chain uses TRBV19 and TRBJ1-1, with D perhaps TRBD1 (5 bases). This CDR3 is built from 13 residues. Trimming left V 8 bases short and J 7 bases short, with 17 bases between. Germline V gene sequence: CDR1 LNHDA, CDR2 SQIVND (reference sequence). The CDR3: CASRDPGRNEAFF. The CDR3 coding sequence is TGTGCCAGTCGAGATCCAGGGAGGAATGAAGCTTTCTTT.

This CDR3 is CATSSDLTVNSPLHF. CDR3 nucleotide sequence: TGTGCCACCAGCAGCGACCTGACAGTTAATTCACCCCTCCACTTT. The V and J genes are TRBV15 and TRBJ1-6, with a weak D call TRBD1 (5 bases). The germline V and J ends were trimmed by 3 bases and 6 bases, with 12 bases remaining between them. This CDR3 is 15 amino acids long. CDR1 and CDR2 (germline): LNHNV, YYDKDF (reference sequence).

This clone was seen only once. This chain connects TRBV19 to TRBJ1-2, with no clear D. V was shortened by 5 bases and J by 8 bases, with 12 bases between the two germline ends. This CDR3 spans 12 amino acids. From germline, CDR1 is LNHDA and CDR2 SQIVND (reference sequence). In DNA, the CDR3 is TGTGCCAGTAGTCCGGACCGGAGGGGCTACACCTTC. It translates to CASSPDRRGYTF.

This clone was picked up a small number of times. This rearrangement joins TRBV27 to TRBJ1-2; D is possibly TRBD1 (6 bases). Germline V gives CDR1 MNHEY, CDR2 SMNVEV (reference sequence). Trimming shortened V by 6 bases and J by 5 bases, and 16 bases separated the two germline ends. The CDR3 is 14 amino acids. Written as DNA, the CDR3 is TGTGCCAGCAGCCCAGTGGGGGGCTCTTATGGCTACACCTTC. Protein: CASSPVGGSYGYTF.

The chain carries TRBV7-9 and TRBJ1-1; D gene uncertain. V was pared by 2 bases and J by 7 bases, with 8 bases between. The CDR3 extends over 12 amino acids. Looked up from germline, CDR1 is SEHNR and CDR2 is FQNEAQ (reference sequence). DNA of the CDR3: TGTGCCAGCAGCTTAAATGGGGTTGAAGCTTTCTTT. The encoded protein is CASSLNGVEAFF.

This clone has only one observation. V and J are TRBV5-1 and TRBJ1-1; D may be TRBD1 (6 bases). Deletions cut 6 bases from V and 4 bases from J, with 7 bases between. The V gene's germline CDR1 is SGHRS and CDR2 YFSETQ. CDR3 length equals 11 residues. The CDR3 coding sequence is TGCGCCAGCATCAGGGGCACTGAAGCTTTCTTT. It translates to CASIRGTEAFF.

This clone was recorded a few times. The chain recombines TRBV28 with TRBJ1-2, with D perhaps matching TRBD1 (6 bases). The V gene's germline CDR1 is MDHEN and CDR2 SYDVKM. V lost 7 bases to trimming and J lost 1 base, with 13 bases between them. The CDR3 loop spans 14 amino acids. The CDR3 nucleotides read TGTGCCAGCATCCAGGGGAGGATTAACTATGGCTACACCTTC. Its protein is CASIQGRINYGYTF.

Here the CDR3 reads CASRTGDEAFF. Here the CDR3 DNA reads TGTGCCAGCAGGACAGGGGATGAAGCTTTCTTT. This sequence joins TRBV6-4 and TRBJ1-1; TRBD1 aligns across 8 bases. The J segment lost 7 bases and the V segment lost 6 bases, leaving 1 base of the junction unmatched. Germline values: CDR1 MRHNA, CDR2 SNTAGT. The CDR3 is 11 amino acids.

This chain uses TRBV5-6 with TRBJ1-1; D may be TRBD1 (5 bases). The CDR3 runs to 13 residues. CDR1 is SGHDT, CDR2 YYEEEE, per germline. V lost 4 bases to trimming and J lost 6 bases, with 13 bases between them. CDR3 region: CASSPGARAEAFF. Written as DNA, the CDR3 is TGTGCCAGCAGCCCCGGGGCGCGTGCTGAAGCTTTCTTT.